This passage covers 21 T cell receptor beta chains from one sample sequenced in a study of blood T cell repertoires in COVID-19. TCRdb keeps only in-frame clones here, not all; method: immunoSEQ multiplex PCR. The sample lists under 250,000 clones; 83% were seen once. The sequencing sample was made of PBMCs or T cells enriched from blood (not recorded which). The receptors originated from a woman aged 40-49 years who had been exposed to COVID-19.

The genes are TRBV6-2 or TRBV6-3 and TRBJ1-5; no reliable D call. Germline lookup yields CDR1 MNHEY and CDR2 SVGEGT. The V and J ends lost 5 bases and 3 bases respectively, with 11 bases between them. The CDR3 covers 14 residues. The CDR3 DNA sequence: TGTGCCAGCAGTCCACAGACATACAATCAGCCCCAGCATTTT. Protein product: CASSPQTYNQPQHF.

The V call is TRBV4-2, the J call TRBJ1-5; tentatively, D is TRBD1 (6 bases). Germline lookup yields CDR1 LGHNA and CDR2 YNFKEQ. This CDR3 has 15 amino acids. Trimming left V 0 bases short and J 7 bases short, with 13 bases between. As DNA, the CDR3 is TGTGCCAGCAGCCAAGAGGGCCAGGGGTCACAGCCCCAGCATTTT. Its translation: CASSQEGQGSQPQHF.

This clone has only a few counts. The chain carries TRBV29-1 and TRBJ1-1; 7 nucleotides line up with TRBD1. V shed 4 bases and J 1 base; nucleotides not matched to a gene: 3. Germline-derived CDR1 and CDR2 are SQVTM and ANQGSEA. The CDR3 extends over 13 amino acids. CDR3 residues: CSVAWTGNTEAFF. CDR3 nucleotide sequence: TGCAGCGTTGCATGGACAGGGAACACTGAAGCTTTCTTT. The full variable domain, in which reference TRBV29-1 and TRBJ1-1 provide the parts outside the CDR3, is SAVISQKPSRDICQRGTSLTIQCQVDSQVTMMFWYRQQPGQSLTLIATANQGSEATYESGFVIDKFPISRPNLTFSTLTVSNMSPEDSSIYLCSVAWTGNTEAFFGQGTRLTVV.

This chain uses TRBV5-4 with TRBJ2-7; 9 nucleotides match TRBD1. CDR3 length: 14 residues. CDR1 is SGHNT and CDR2 is YYREEE in the germline V gene (reference sequence). The J segment lost 7 bases and the V segment lost 4 bases, leaving 9 bases of the junction unmatched. The DNA for the CDR3 is TGTGCCAGCAGCACGTCGGGACAGGGCCTAGAGCAGTACTTC. Protein sequence: CASSTSGQGLEQYF.

This clone has only one observation. The chain is built from TRBV5-1 and TRBJ2-5, with 9 bases lining up with TRBD1. The V gene's germline CDR1 is SGHRS and CDR2 YFSETQ. The CDR3 has 16 amino acids. With V trimmed by 4 bases and J by 2 bases, 9 bases remained unmatched. The CDR3 loop reads CASSTAYRGLQETQYF. DNA of the CDR3: TGCGCCAGCAGCACCGCTTACAGGGGGCTACAAGAGACCCAGTACTTC.

The V gene is TRBV2, the J gene TRBJ1-4; the D gene is possibly TRBD1 (5 bases). Germline V gene data show CDR1 as SNHLY and CDR2 as FYNNEI. V dropped 9 bases and J dropped 8 bases, with 16 bases sitting between them. The CDR3 length is 13 residues. The CDR3, as DNA: TGTGCCAGTGCCATAAGCGGGGGGGAAAAACTGTTTTTT. As protein: CASAISGGEKLFF.

The chain employs TRBV6-5 and TRBJ1-6; D may be TRBD1 (6 bases). The V end was cut by 7 bases, the J end by 9 bases, with 16 bases between. The CDR3 runs to 14 residues. The germline CDR1 and CDR2 sequences are MNHEY and SVGAGI. The CDR3 here is CASTHGQLGSPLHF. The CDR3 DNA is TGTGCCAGCACCCACGGACAGCTTGGTTCACCCCTCCACTTT.

There are many counts of this clone. The chain is built from TRBV5-1 and TRBJ1-1; D ambiguous. The CDR3 loop spans 15 amino acids. In germline, CDR1 is SGHRS, CDR2 YFSETQ. V lost 0 bases and J lost 2, with 11 bases in between. CDR3 sequence reads: CASSLDGMTNTEAFF. CDR3 nucleotide sequence: TGCGCCAGCAGCTTGGACGGGATGACAAACACTGAAGCTTTCTTT.

The V and J genes are TRBV27 and TRBJ1-6, with D possibly being TRBD1 (5 bases). Germline V gene sequence: CDR1 MNHEY, CDR2 SMNVEV (reference sequence). The germline V and J ends were trimmed by 0 bases and 0 bases, with 15 bases remaining between them. The CDR3 totals 19 residues. In DNA form, the CDR3 reads TGTGCCAGCAGTTTATCACAGGTTCCGGGCAGCTCCTATAATTCACCCCTCCACTTT. This gives the protein CASSLSQVPGSSYNSPLHF.

The count of this clone is one. At the DNA level, this CDR3 is encoded by other sequences in the same sample as well. This chain uses TRBV5-1 with TRBJ1-1; D call uncertain. CDR1 SGHRS and CDR2 YFSETQ come from the germline V gene. The CDR3 totals 14 residues. V dropped 0 bases and J dropped 2 bases, with 8 bases sitting between them. The CDR3 region has the DNA TGCGCCAGCAGCTTGGGCGGTCCCAACACTGAAGCTTTCTTT. It encodes CASSLGGPNTEAFF.

CDR3 DNA: TGTGCCAGCAGCTGGGACACCCTCTCCTACGAGCAGTACTTC. Its protein is CASSWDTLSYEQYF. This chain links TRBV5-5 with TRBJ2-7, with a tentative D call TRBD1 (6 bases). V lost 3 bases and J lost 0, with 10 bases in between. The CDR3 spans 14 residues. The germline CDR1 and CDR2 sequences are SGHKS and YYEKEE (reference sequence).

The DNA of the CDR3 is TGTGCCAGTAGTACCATACCGGGACTAGCGGGTTCCCTCACCTACAATGAGCAGTTCTTC. Its translation: CASSTIPGLAGSLTYNEQFF. The genes are TRBV19 and TRBJ2-1; 12 bases agree with TRBD2. Germline assignment: CDR1 LNHDA and CDR2 SQIVND (reference sequence). The CDR3 contains 20 residues. Trimming at V came to 4 bases and at J to 2 bases, leaving 15 bases not matched to a gene.

Only one count was recorded for this clone. The V and J genes are TRBV2 and TRBJ2-1, with TRBD2 identical over 11 bases. This CDR3 region has 14 residues. Germline CDR1 SNHLY, CDR2 FYNNEI. V was pared by 10 bases and J by 5 bases, with 7 bases of the junction left unmatched. The CDR3 coding sequence is TGTGCCACTGATAGCGGGGGGGCTAACAATGAGCAGTTCTTC. Its protein product is CATDSGGANNEQFF.

The rearrangement joins TRBV7-6 to TRBJ1-3; D is possibly TRBD1 (5 bases). Per the germline V gene, CDR1 is SGHVS and CDR2 is FNYEAQ. V was trimmed by 2 bases and J by 2 bases, leaving 16 bases between them. The CDR3 contains 17 residues. CDR3 amino acids: CASSLSYPGNTGNTIYF. CDR3 coding DNA: TGTGCCAGCAGCTTATCATATCCAGGGAACACTGGAAACACCATATATTTT.

V and J are TRBV7-2 and TRBJ2-3; D is unresolved. The V end lost 5 bases, the J end lost 2 bases, and 5 bases lay between the germline ends. The CDR3 has 12 residues. Germline assignment: CDR1 SGHTA and CDR2 FQGNSA. The CDR3 loop reads CASSPHTDTQYF. CDR3 nucleotides: TGTGCCAGCAGCCCCCACACAGATACGCAGTATTTT.

The chain uses TRBV3-1 (or the pseudogene TRBV3-2) and TRBJ1-2; D is unresolved. The CDR3 spans 14 residues. Trimming pared 1 base from V and 4 bases from J, leaving 10 bases between. Looked up from germline, CDR1 is LGHDT and CDR2 is YNNKEL (reference sequence). CDR3: CASSQGGISYGYTF. The CDR3 DNA reads TGTGCCAGCAGCCAAGGTGGCATTTCCTATGGCTACACCTTC.

The V gene is TRBV9, the J gene TRBJ2-3; possibly TRBD2 for D (5 bases). This CDR3 region has 15 residues. CDR1 is SGDLS, CDR2 YYNGEE, per germline. Deletions cut 0 bases from V and 6 bases from J, with 14 bases between. This CDR3 is CASSVVGGSLDTQYF. The CDR3 DNA sequence: TGTGCCAGCAGCGTAGTTGGCGGGTCTCTGGATACGCAGTATTTT.

The V call is TRBV11-2, the J call TRBJ2-7; D remains unclear. The CDR3 sequence is 16 residues long. Trimming removed 1 base at V and 2 bases at J, with 15 bases between. Germline-derived CDR1 and CDR2 are SGHAT and FQNNGV. The chain's CDR3 is CASSLGLGTRPYEQYF. CDR3 bases: TGTGCCAGCAGCTTAGGTCTGGGCACCCGGCCCTACGAGCAGTACTTC.

The V call is TRBV27, the J call TRBJ2-1; TRBD1 agrees at 9 bases. This CDR3 has 15 amino acids. Germline-derived CDR1 and CDR2 are MNHEY and SMNVEV (reference sequence). V lost 4 bases and J lost 5; bases outside the gene matches: 6. The CDR3 coding sequence is TGTGCCAGCAGTTACCTGACAGGGGGGCACAATGAGCAGTTCTTC. As protein: CASSYLTGGHNEQFF.

CDR3 sequence reads: CASSLDAAIDEKLFF. The DNA of the CDR3 is TGTGCCAGCAGCTTAGACGCGGCGATTGATGAAAAACTGTTTTTT. The chain employs TRBV5-4 and TRBJ1-4; D call uncertain. This CDR3 has 15 residues. Germline assignment: CDR1 SGHNT and CDR2 YYREEE (reference sequence). V lost 2 bases and J lost 6, with 14 bases in between.

V gene TRBV3-1 (or the pseudogene TRBV3-2) combines with J gene TRBJ1-1; TRBD1 aligns across 7 bases. This CDR3 contains 11 residues. With V trimmed by 4 bases and J by 7 bases, 0 bases remained unmatched. Germline CDR1 and CDR2: LGHDT and YNNKEL (reference sequence). The CDR3 sequence is CASSPGGEAFF. Written as DNA, the CDR3 is TGTGCCAGCAGCCCAGGGGGTGAAGCTTTCTTT.